A selection of T cell receptor beta chains follows, all from one sample in a study of blood T cells in healthy people across ages. TCRdb recomputed calls from the 5' RACE reads with MiXCR, one row per CDR3 protein. The sample includes more than 650,000 distinct CDR3 sequences, roughly 50% of them seen just once. The sample taken for sequencing was blood. The source is a man aged 80 or over in good health. CDR3s include the opening cysteine and the closing phenylalanine or tryptophan. D genes are given only for firm matches. Size is stated for part of the rows, as once, few or many counts, or as a class when the clone is expanded.

TRBV18	.	.	TRBJ1-2	CASSPRVSDYGYTF	TGTGCCAGCTCACCAAGGGTCTCAGACTATGGCTACACCTTC
TRBV6-7	.	once	TRBJ2-7	CASSSDPGRNYEQYF	TGTGCCAGCAGTTCAGATCCGGGACGGAACTACGAGCAGTACTTC
TRBV25-1	.	.	TRBJ1-2	CASSAGSIYGYTF	TGTGCCAGCAGTGCGGGCTCCATCTATGGCTACACCTTC
TRBV20-1	TRBD2	.	TRBJ2-7	CSARDLSGSYYEQYF	TGCAGTGCTAGAGACCTTAGCGGGAGTTATTACGAGCAGTACTTC
TRBV7-8	.	few	TRBJ2-7	CASSLGSGGAPYEQYF	TGTGCCAGCAGCTTGGGGTCGGGCGGAGCCCCCTACGAGCAGTACTTC
TRBV3-1	.	.	TRBJ2-3	CASSHLAATDTQYF	TGTGCCAGCAGCCATCTAGCAGCCACAGATACGCAGTATTTT
TRBV11-1	TRBD2	once	TRBJ2-3	CASSIIAGAGTDTQYF	TGTGCCAGCAGCATAATAGCGGGAGCGGGCACAGATACGCAGTATTTT
TRBV5-1	.	.	TRBJ2-1	CASSSRVGFTYNEQFF	TGCGCCAGCAGCAGCCGGGTGGGCTTTACCTACAATGAGCAGTTCTTC
TRBV20-1	TRBD2	.	TRBJ2-3	CSARDVAGAPDTQYF	TGCAGTGCTAGAGATGTCGCGGGAGCCCCAGATACGCAGTATTTT
TRBV4-2	TRBD2	once	TRBJ2-5	CASSQVSTGGNEQYF	TGTGCCAGCAGCCAAGTTTCTACGGGAGGGAATGAGCAGTACTTC
TRBV12-3/TRBV12-4	.	many	TRBJ2-6	CASSFGRRTSGANVLTF	TGTGCCAGCAGTTTCGGCCGGAGGACCTCTGGGGCCAACGTCCTGACTTTC
TRBV5-1	TRBD2	.	TRBJ2-7	CASSLLLAGGGEQYF	TGCGCCAGCAGCTTGCTGCTAGCGGGAGGGGGCGAGCAGTACTTC
TRBV29-1	.	.	TRBJ1-4	CSARGGLGNEKLFF	TGCAGCGCCCGGGGGGGTTTGGGGAATGAAAAACTGTTTTTT
TRBV24-1	TRBD2	.	TRBJ2-3	CATSDAGGPGTDTQYF	TGTGCCACCAGTGATGCGGGAGGACCCGGCACAGATACGCAGTATTTT
TRBV15	.	.	TRBJ2-4	CATSRDEGGGNIQYF	TGTGCCACCAGCAGAGATGAAGGAGGGGGGAACATTCAGTACTTC
TRBV12-3/TRBV12-4	TRBD1	.	TRBJ2-1	CASRHRGSQVNEQFF	TGTGCCAGCAGACACAGGGGGTCCCAGGTCAATGAGCAGTTCTTC
TRBV3-1	.	few	TRBJ2-3	CASSQRTTDTQYF	TGTGCCAGCAGCCAACGGACCACAGATACGCAGTATTTT
TRBV6-2/TRBV6-3	TRBD1	.	TRBJ1-2	CASKRTGEAGYTF	TGTGCCAGCAAACGGACAGGCGAGGCGGGCTACACCTTC
TRBV20-1	.	once	TRBJ2-4	CSTSSERGKNIQYF	TGCAGTACTAGTTCGGAGAGGGGCAAAAACATTCAGTACTTC
TRBV5-1	TRBD1	once	TRBJ2-7	CASAKSGQGSYEQYF	TGCGCCAGCGCCAAATCGGGACAGGGTTCCTACGAGCAGTACTTC
TRBV7-2	.	.	TRBJ2-7	CASSLRDMAQGSYEQYF	TGTGCCAGCAGCTTACGGGACATGGCCCAGGGATCCTACGAGCAGTACTTC
TRBV20-1	TRBD1	many	TRBJ1-1	CSAIKGQGGRTEAFF	TGCAGTGCGATTAAGGGACAGGGGGGCAGGACTGAAGCTTTCTTT
TRBV11-3	TRBD2	.	TRBJ2-7	CASSSDFSGSGEQYF	TGTGCCAGCAGCTCCGACTTTAGCGGGAGTGGCGAGCAGTACTTC
TRBV24-1	.	.	TRBJ1-5	CATRPGESRQPQHF	TGTGCCACCAGGCCGGGGGAGAGCCGGCAGCCCCAGCATTTT
TRBV29-1	.	many	TRBJ2-1	CSVEDGSSYNEQFF	TGCAGCGTTGAAGATGGGAGCTCCTACAATGAGCAGTTCTTC
TRBV7-2	TRBD1	few	TRBJ1-4	CASSPGTGEKLFF	TGTGCCAGCAGCCCCGGGACAGGAGAAAAACTGTTTTTT
TRBV5-1	TRBD2	few	TRBJ2-3	CASSLGESSGVSTDTQYF	TGCGCCAGCAGCTTGGGGGAATCTAGCGGAGTAAGCACAGATACGCAGTATTTT
TRBV2	.	.	TRBJ2-4	CASSLEQYF	TGTGCCAGCAGTCTTGAGCAGTACTTC
TRBV20-1	TRBD2	.	TRBJ2-3	CSARGLAGVGEQYF	TGCAGTGCTAGAGGACTAGCGGGAGTAGGTGAGCAGTATTTT
TRBV9	.	.	TRBJ1-3	CASTTPGSGNTIYF	TGTGCCAGCACCACCCCCGGCTCTGGAAACACCATATATTTT
TRBV7-9	.	.	TRBJ2-7	CASSDLDYEQYF	TGTGCCAGCAGCGACCTTGACTACGAGCAGTACTTC
TRBV19	.	.	TRBJ2-5	CASSRRDIGNEQYF	TGTGCCAGTAGTAGGCGGGATATCGGCAATGAGCAGTACTTC
TRBV6-6	.	few	TRBJ1-4	CASSSGLSTEKLFF	TGTGCCAGCAGTTCGGGCCTTTCTACTGAAAAACTGTTTTTT
TRBV4-2	.	.	TRBJ2-1	CASSQDVANYNEQFF	TGTGCCAGCAGCCAAGACGTAGCGAACTACAATGAGCAGTTCTTC
TRBV7-2	TRBD2	few	TRBJ2-1	CASSLARLAGVNEQFF	TGTGCCAGCAGCTTAGCGAGACTAGCGGGAGTCAATGAGCAGTTCTTC
TRBV21-1	.	few	TRBJ2-3	CASSTTPLAGEGRYAYF	TGTGCCAGCAGCACCACTCCGCTAGCGGGAGAGGGCAGATACGCGTATTTT
TRBV29-1	TRBD1	few	TRBJ1-1	CSVGTGGGAFF	TGCAGCGTGGGGACAGGGGGCGGGGCTTTCTTT
TRBV5-1	TRBD1	few	TRBJ1-2	CASSLTRQGGYTF	TGCGCCAGCAGCTTAACGAGACAGGGTGGCTACACCTTC
TRBV7-3	TRBD2	.	TRBJ2-5	CASSLDRAGGNEQYF	TGTGCCAGCAGCTTAGATCGAGCGGGAGGGAATGAGCAGTACTTC
TRBV5-1	.	.	TRBJ1-6	CASSLAGDSYNSPLHF	TGCGCCAGCAGCTTGGCGGGGGACTCCTATAATTCACCCCTCCACTTT
TRBV11-1	.	few	TRBJ2-5	CASSSGQLQETQYF	TGTGCCAGCAGCTCCGGACAGCTCCAAGAGACCCAGTACTTC
TRBV30	.	.	TRBJ2-7	CAWSLSGLYF	TGTGCCTGGAGTTTATCTGGATTGTACTTC
TRBV3-1	TRBD2	few	TRBJ2-7	CASSQGLIGTSGRVYEQYF	TGTGCCAGCAGCCAAGGTTTGATTGGGACTAGCGGGAGAGTCTACGAGCAGTACTTC
TRBV25-1	.	few	TRBJ1-2	CASSDSRYGYTF	TGTGCCAGCAGTGACTCTAGATATGGCTACACCTTC
TRBV11-2	TRBD2	.	TRBJ2-7	CASSPTGTSGIDEQYF	TGTGCCAGCAGCCCCACGGGGACTAGCGGGATCGACGAGCAGTACTTC